This entry is about one T cell receptor (beta chain). Its antigen remains undetermined. No base quality information exists; no much larger clone differs at one position. According to the study, the label for this sample's time point signals: about 28 days (+/-7) after the second vaccine dose. The treatment or condition label here, explained by the study, means: meningococcal conjugate vaccine given as trial control. The vaccinee samples were drawn from two UK trials, COV001 and COV002, one of which was a single-blind randomized controlled phase 2/3 trial testing AZD1222 (ChAdOx1 nCoV-19) in healthy adults. For TCRbeta chain sequencing, PBMC samples from trial participants were taken at day 0 and at day 28 after the second dose. This record comes from a study of T cell responses to AZD1222 COVID-19 vaccine (dated by TCRdb to the early 2020s). Regarding the study in general: A total of approximately 240 trial participants underwent TCR sequencing, of whom some 210 received two doses of AZD1222 and around 26 received two doses of the MenACWY control vaccine. Trial participants were enrolled into age subgroups of 18-55, 56-69 and 70-plus years, which contained 148, 28 and 57 TCR-sequenced participants, respectively. Overall study results and their limits: Vaccine-associated CD4 TCRs spanned the whole spike protein, with dominant responses in regions 160-218 and 743-854. Because no day 14 peak-response samples were available, repertoires were characterized only after the peak T cell response. Conclusions about previously exposed vaccinees are limited because only a handful of AZD1222 recipients were SARS-CoV-2 seropositive at baseline. The 56-69-year group was small, and its depth increase did not reach significance, likely because of low power. Participants were mostly white British and included more females than males, and it was suggested by the authors that clonal diversity may have been underestimated. Spike-specific TCR breadth and depth rose significantly after two AZD1222 doses compared with day 0 and with MenACWY recipients. Epitopes outside the regions mutated in the B.1.351 and B.1.1.7 variants were reportedly recognized by nearly half of the unique spike-specific TCRs.

Relative to germline, V is missing 3 bases and J is missing 2 bases, with 4 bases of the junction outside any gene match. From the cysteine up to the phenylalanine, the CDR3 has a length of 16 residues. The only DNA kept is the CDR3, 48 bases in frame from the first base. Via the germline V gene, CDR1 is SGDLS and CDR2 YYNGEE. The CDR3 regions of human TCRbeta chains were analyzed by immunosequencing. Processing in the source paper ran as follows. TCRs in the repertoires were matched against a reference library of SARS-CoV-2-specific TCRs that had been generated with the MIRA antigen-specificity platform. Breadth was defined as the fraction of unique TCRs that were SARS-CoV-2-associated, and depth was defined as the fraction of total T cells that were SARS-CoV-2-associated. Using the MIRA data, each spike-specific TCR was mapped to the spike region that the TCR reacts to and placed in a CD4 or CD8 class. Log10-transformed breadth and depth values were compared by one-way ANOVA with Sidak's multiple comparisons tests. TCRdb re-hosts the immuneACCESS table, in-frame sequences only. Its copies lack some clones; in the studies checked, an unresolved V gene accounts for under half of them, and the cause for the rest is not known. V and J calls and clone size come straight from that table; D and trimming were deduced from the DNA. The table for this sample lists some 200,000 clones; more than 90% of them were counted only once. The ten largest make up about 3.6% of the sample.

The rearranged chain carries TRBV9 and TRBJ2-5, with TRBD2 matching 13 junction bases. Specimen: peripheral blood, collected 28 days after the second dose of the MenACWY control vaccine. This sequence originates from an adult who received the MenACWY meningococcal vaccine as a control. The sequence in DNA is TGTGCCAGCAGCGCCAGACTAGCGGGGGGACAAGAGACCCAGTACTTC. This sequence encodes CASSARLAGGQETQYF. When the CDR3 is completed using the reference TRBV9 and TRBJ2-5 genes on either side, the full variable domain is DSGVTQTPKHLITATGQRVTLRCSPRSGDLSVYWYQQSLDQGLQFLIQYYNGEERAKGNILERFSAQQFPDLHSELNLSSLELGDSALYFCASSARLAGGQETQYFGPGTRLLVL.